Following are 31 T cell receptor beta chains from one sample sequenced in a study of naive and memory T cell subsets. The beta constant-region primer was an equimolar mix of two oligonucleotides covering TRBC1 and TRBC2. TCRdb called the UMI-ligation and nested PCR reads again in MiXCR, with one record for every CDR3 protein. The sample holds 84,000 or so distinct CDR3 sequences, more than 6.5% seen once. The specimen was central memory CD4+ T cells from blood. These receptors all stem from a human donor in good health.

This clonotype has at least ten counts. This chain joins TRBV27 and TRBJ1-1, with a tentative D call TRBD1 (6 bases). CDR3 length: 15 amino acids. The V end lost 6 bases, the J end lost 8 bases, and 22 bases lay between the germline ends. Germline CDR1 and CDR2: MNHEY and SMNVEV (reference sequence). This CDR3 reads CASSKATIRTDEAFF. CDR3 bases: TGTGCCAGCAGCAAAGCGACCATAAGGACAGACGAAGCTTTCTTT.

Many counts were recorded for this clonotype. V and J are TRBV2 and TRBJ1-1; D is undetermined. The CDR3 extends over 13 amino acids. V lost 4 bases to trimming and J lost 1 base, with 7 bases between them. CDR1 is SNHLY, CDR2 FYNNEI, per germline. CDR3 residues: CASSGPSNTEAFF. Written as DNA, the CDR3 is TGTGCCAGCAGTGGACCCTCGAACACTGAAGCTTTCTTT.

This clonotype was counted a few times. The CDR3: CASSPQGGGSPLHF. CDR3 bases: TGTGCCAGCAGCCCACAGGGGGGTGGTTCACCCCTCCACTTT. V gene TRBV7-2 combines with J gene TRBJ1-6, with 8 bases lining up with TRBD1. The CDR3 is 14 amino acids. The ends lost 5 bases at V and 9 bases at J; junction bases unmatched: 6. Looked up from germline, CDR1 is SGHTA and CDR2 is FQGNSA.

This clonotype was found a few times. This chain connects TRBV5-6 to TRBJ2-5, with D perhaps TRBD1 or TRBD2 (5 bases each). Germline V gives CDR1 SGHDT, CDR2 YYEEEE. V was clipped by 4 bases and J by 3 bases, with 19 bases between them. The CDR3 length is 16 residues. CDR3 DNA sequence: TGTGCCAGCAGCCCCACCACTGGGGGTATAGAAGAGACCCAGTACTTC. Translated, it gives CASSPTTGGIEETQYF.

This chain links TRBV7-9 with TRBJ1-2, with D possibly TRBD1 on 5 matching bases. V dropped 1 base and J dropped 2 bases, with 14 bases sitting between them. Per the germline V gene, CDR1 is SEHNR and CDR2 is FQNEAQ (reference sequence). This CDR3 spans 16 amino acids. The DNA for the CDR3 is TGTGCCAGCAGCTTAGTGGGGGGGAATTGGAACTATGGCTACACCTTC. Its translation: CASSLVGGNWNYGYTF.

The gene calls are TRBV28 and TRBJ2-7; perhaps TRBD1 as D (5 bases). Germline V CDR1 and CDR2: MDHEN, SYDVKM. The CDR3 contains 12 residues. Trimming removed 1 base at V and 13 bases at J, with 14 bases between. The CDR3: CASSLFPRVPYF. In nucleotides, the CDR3 is TGTGCCAGCAGTTTATTTCCCAGGGTACCATACTTC.

This clonotype appeared many times. V and J are TRBV12-3 or TRBV12-4 and TRBJ1-6, with D unresolved. The CDR3 loop spans 13 amino acids. The V end lost 3 bases, the J end lost 5 bases, and 5 bases lay between the germline ends. Here the CDR3 DNA reads TGTGCCAGCAGTTTTGCAGATAATTCACCCCTCCACTTT. This encodes CASSFADNSPLHF.

In its sample, this clonotype was seen many times. The J gene is TRBJ1-6, the V gene TRBV20-1; no firm D call. V lost 4 bases, J lost 8 bases, and 15 bases lay in between. There are 14 residues in the CDR3. Germline loops: CDR1 DFQATT, CDR2 SNEGSKA (reference sequence). The CDR3 DNA is TGCAGTGCTAACGTCCGGGGAGTAGATTCACCCCTCCACTTT. It translates to CSANVRGVDSPLHF.

This clonotype was counted ten times or more. The chain employs TRBV20-1 and TRBJ2-5, with D perhaps TRBD2 (6 bases). This CDR3 is built from 13 residues. In germline, CDR1 is DFQATT, CDR2 SNEGSKA (reference sequence). The ends were cut back, 6 bases at V and 2 bases at J, with 13 bases in the middle. CDR3 sequence: CSALATRQETQYF. For the CDR3, the DNA is TGCAGTGCCCTGGCGACTAGACAAGAGACCCAGTACTTC.

The table lists this clonotype with a few counts. This rearrangement joins TRBV12-3 or TRBV12-4 to TRBJ1-3; D is unresolved. Deletions cut 5 bases from V and 5 bases from J, with 40 bases between. CDR3 length: 23 amino acids. CDR3 bases: TGTGCCAGCAGTATCGGTTTTTTGGCTCGGAGAAATCCTCAGGTTCCAGTTAGAAACACCATATATTTT. Amino acids: CASSIGFLARRNPQVPVRNTIYF.

This clonotype was counted between two and nine times. This CDR3 reads CASSLAGQGGGTQYF. CDR3 sequence (DNA): TGTGCCAGCAGCTTAGCGGGACAGGGAGGCGGGACCCAGTACTTC. V usage is TRBV7-9 and J usage is TRBJ2-5, with 9 bases aligning to TRBD1. CDR3 length: 15 residues. V was pared by 0 bases and J by 7 bases, with 6 bases of the junction left unmatched. Germline assignment: CDR1 SEHNR and CDR2 FQNEAQ (reference sequence).

The chain links TRBV19 to TRBJ2-1, with 9 bases fitting TRBD2. Germline V gene lookup returns CDR1 LNHDA and CDR2 SQIVND (reference sequence). V shed 4 bases and J 0 bases; nucleotides not matched to a gene: 13. The CDR3 has 19 amino acids. CDR3 amino acids: CASSSSGTSSFSSYNEQFF. The DNA for the CDR3 is TGTGCCAGTAGTAGCTCCGGGACTAGCAGTTTTAGCTCCTACAATGAGCAGTTCTTC. The variable domain in full, with the rest retrieved from reference TRBV19 and TRBJ2-1, is DGGITQSPKYLFRKEGQNVTLSCEQNLNHDAMYWYRQDPGQGLRLIYYSQIVNDFQKGDIAEGYSVSREKKESFPLTVTSAQKNPTAFYLCASSSSGTSSFSSYNEQFFGPGTRLTVL.

The table lists this clonotype with many counts. CDR3 amino acids: CASSPRFRGRSPLHF. CDR3 coding DNA: TGTGCCAGCAGCCCCCGCTTCCGTGGGCGTTCACCCCTCCACTTT. The chain joins TRBV7-2 to TRBJ1-6; D call uncertain. Per germline, CDR1 SGHTA and CDR2 FQGNSA. The CDR3 extends over 15 amino acids. Trimming took off 5 bases at V and 9 bases at J, with 17 bases between the two ends.

This clonotype came up many times. The chain is built from TRBV6-2 or TRBV6-3 and TRBJ1-5, with TRBD1 matching over 7 bases. V shed 10 bases and J 7 bases; nucleotides not matched to a gene: 16. CDR1 MNHEY and CDR2 SVGEGT come from the germline V gene. The CDR3 has 15 residues. The CDR3 DNA follows: TGTGCCACCCAACTATCCGACAGGGTGGGACAGCCCCAGCATTTT. Its protein product is CATQLSDRVGQPQHF.

This clonotype was detected ten times or more. V gene TRBV2 combines with J gene TRBJ1-3; the D is unclear. CDR1 SNHLY and CDR2 FYNNEI come from the germline V gene. The CDR3 extends over 14 amino acids. V was clipped by 8 bases and J by 1 base, with 12 bases between them. CDR3 DNA: TGTGCCAGCGCGTTTGGTGGGTCTGGAAACACCATATATTTT. Translation gives CASAFGGSGNTIYF.

This clonotype occurred many times. This CDR3 is CASRSGQPTDTQYF. CDR3 coding DNA: TGTGCCAGCAGATCGGGACAGCCCACAGATACGCAGTATTTT. The genes are TRBV28 and TRBJ2-3, with 7 bases that match TRBD1. The CDR3 contains 14 residues. V lost 6 bases to trimming and J lost 2 bases; unmatched junction nucleotides: 5. Germline CDR1 is MDHEN and CDR2 is SYDVKM.

This clonotype occurred many times. The genes are TRBV12-3 or TRBV12-4 and TRBJ1-6, with TRBD1 identical over 7 bases. J gave up 5 bases and V 0 bases, and 7 bases lay outside the gene matches. The CDR3 spans 17 residues. The chain's CDR3 is CASSLAGSGQHNSPLHF. The CDR3 bases are TGTGCCAGCAGTTTAGCGGGATCGGGACAGCATAATTCACCCCTCCACTTT.

This clonotype was recorded at least ten times. The chain joins TRBV15 to TRBJ1-2; D unclear. Germline V gene data show CDR1 as LNHNV and CDR2 as YYDKDF (reference sequence). The CDR3 consists of 14 residues. V lost 1 base and J lost 0, with 6 bases in between. The CDR3 DNA follows: TGTGCCACCAGCAGAGTTACCTCTAACTATGGCTACACCTTC. Translation: CATSRVTSNYGYTF.

This clonotype was seen a handful of times. The chain employs TRBV5-4 and TRBJ1-2, with TRBD1 as a possible D gene (5 bases). CDR3 length equals 16 residues. CDR1 is SGHNT and CDR2 is YYREEE in the germline V gene (reference sequence). Trimming took 0 bases from V and 0 from J, leaving 12 bases between them. The DNA of the CDR3 is TGTGCCAGCAGCTTGGGTCGGGGCGTGACTAACTATGGCTACACCTTC. Its protein product is CASSLGRGVTNYGYTF.

This clonotype was observed at least ten times. The J gene is TRBJ1-1, the V gene TRBV12-3 or TRBV12-4, with D unresolved. This CDR3 is 14 amino acids long. With 6 bases removed from V and 5 bases from J, the gap between germline ends came to 16 bases. The chain's CDR3 is CASRPNIDRTEAFF. CDR3 sequence (DNA): TGTGCCAGCAGGCCCAACATCGACCGGACTGAAGCTTTCTTT.

This clonotype was picked up many times. This rearrangement joins TRBV5-1 to TRBJ1-1; a possible D gene is TRBD1 (5 bases). CDR1 is SGHRS, CDR2 YFSETQ, per germline. This CDR3 has 15 amino acids. Trimming took 5 bases from V and 4 from J, leaving 18 bases between them. The CDR3, as DNA: TGCGCCAGCAGTCCTTTAGGGGAGTTGTCCACTGAAGCTTTCTTT. As protein: CASSPLGELSTEAFF.

This clonotype was detected ten times or more. The chain uses TRBV11-2 and TRBJ2-7, with D hard to call. CDR3 length: 13 residues. V lost 3 bases to trimming and J lost 3 bases, with 9 bases between them. Germline-derived CDR1 and CDR2 are SGHAT and FQNNGV. In DNA, the CDR3 is TGTGCCAGCAGCTTCTCCTCCGGCTACGAGCAGTACTTC. Translating gives CASSFSSGYEQYF.

The genes are TRBV12-3 or TRBV12-4 and TRBJ1-4; 8 bases map to TRBD1. V lost 6 bases to trimming and J lost 5 bases; unmatched junction nucleotides: 8. The CDR3 is 15 residues long. The CDR3 nucleotides are TGTGCCAGCAGCCCACGGACAGGGCTAAATGAAAAACTGTTTTTT. Protein product: CASSPRTGLNEKLFF.

There are many counts of this clonotype. The CDR3 loop is CSGQQGSNQPQHF. In DNA, the CDR3 is TGCAGTGGGCAGCAGGGGAGCAATCAGCCCCAGCATTTT. The chain carries TRBV20-1 and TRBJ1-5, with D perhaps matching TRBD1 (6 bases). Trimming stripped 7 bases from V and 1 base from J, with 11 bases between. From germline, CDR1 is DFQATT and CDR2 SNEGSKA (reference sequence). The CDR3 spans 13 residues.

This clonotype was observed a handful of times. The chain links TRBV7-2 to TRBJ2-5; 11 positions match TRBD2. Germline V CDR1 and CDR2: SGHTA, FQGNSA. The length of the CDR3 is 18 residues. The junction had 11 bases not matched to a gene; V was cut back by 5 bases and J by 0 bases. The CDR3 protein is CASSPTGASGRNQETQYF. CDR3 bases: TGTGCCAGCAGCCCCACGGGGGCTAGCGGGAGGAACCAAGAGACCCAGTACTTC.

Ten or more counts support this clonotype. The chain employs TRBV3-1 and TRBJ1-6; a weak D match, TRBD1 (5 bases). From germline, CDR1 is LGHDT and CDR2 YNNKEL (reference sequence). The CDR3 is made up of 16 amino acids. Trimming removed 3 bases from V and 0 bases from J, with 9 bases in between. The CDR3 nucleotides are TGTGCCAGCAGCCACGGGACGCGCTCCTATAATTCACCCCTCCACTTT. It codes for CASSHGTRSYNSPLHF.

The gene calls are TRBV6-6 and TRBJ2-2; D unresolved. Between the trimmed V and J ends, which lost 9 bases and 2 bases, there was a span of 13 bases. CDR1 and CDR2 (germline): MNHNY, SVGAGI (reference sequence). The CDR3 covers 14 residues. CDR3 coding DNA: TGTGCCAGTGGACGGGCTCCAAACACCGGGGAGCTGTTTTTT. Translation: CASGRAPNTGELFF.

This clonotype showed up just a few times. The CDR3 sequence: CASSPREGLYEQYF. CDR3 DNA: TGTGCCAGCAGTCCGCGGGAGGGCCTTTACGAGCAGTACTTC. The chain carries TRBV27 and TRBJ2-7; 9 nucleotides align to TRBD2. CDR1 is MNHEY, CDR2 SMNVEV, per germline (reference sequence). V was clipped by 5 bases and J by 4 bases; unmatched bases: 6. The CDR3 length is 14 residues.

The sample holds a few counts of this clonotype. V gene TRBV10-3 combines with J gene TRBJ2-5, with 7 bases aligning to TRBD1. CDR1 and CDR2 (germline): ENHRY, SYGVKD. Unmatched junction bases numbered 4, after V lost 3 bases and J lost 0 bases. CDR3 length equals 15 residues. Here the CDR3 DNA reads TGTGCCATCAGTGAAGGGGACAGAGACCAAGAGACCCAGTACTTC. Translation: CAISEGDRDQETQYF.

This clonotype was seen many times. This chain connects TRBV5-1 to TRBJ1-3, with D unresolved. CDR1 and CDR2 (germline): SGHRS, YFSETQ. The CDR3 is 14 amino acids. Trimming shortened V by 3 bases and J by 8 bases, and 15 bases separated the two germline ends. The CDR3 protein is CASSSGYERDTIYF. CDR3 DNA sequence: TGCGCCAGCAGCTCAGGATACGAGAGGGACACCATATATTTT.

The chain links TRBV6-6 to TRBJ2-2; D gene uncertain. Germline CDR1 MNHNY, CDR2 SVGAGI (reference sequence). The ends were cut back, 5 bases at V and 5 bases at J, with 12 bases in the middle. The CDR3 runs 14 residues. CDR3 nucleotides: TGTGCCAGCAGTAGGGTCCCCGAGACCGGGGAGCTGTTTTTT. It encodes CASSRVPETGELFF.